The T cell receptor beta chain under discussion was sequenced for a study of T-cell reconstitution after alpha-beta-depleted transplantation in children. Germline lookup yields CDR1 SEHNR and CDR2 FQNEAQ (reference sequence). The CDR3 runs to 16 residues. V dropped 5 bases and J dropped 2 bases, with 16 bases sitting between them. Molecular barcoding with unique molecular identifiers was used for the TCRbeta library. Each CDR3 protein is one row after TCRdb ran MiXCR on the PCR reads. This sample has around 600,000 distinct CDR3 sequences, with roughly a tenth found just once. This clonotype was counted many times.

This receptor was obtained from a human donor who donated a stem cell graft to a child with acute myeloid leukemia. This rearrangement joins TRBV7-9 to TRBJ2-1, with D unclear. The sample in question was PBMCs from the stem cell graft donor, obtained from the stem cell graft. The CDR3 loop reads CASSQQTTDTYNEQFF. The CDR3 nucleotides read TGTGCCAGCAGCCAGCAGACGACTGATACCTACAATGAGCAGTTCTTC.